This is a list of T cell receptor beta chains from one sample in a study of T cell changes during pregnancy in multiple sclerosis. TCRdb's copy holds only in-frame clones and misses some; the assay was immunoSEQ multiplex PCR. Among tens of thousands of clones listed, about 91% were seen once. The sample was CD4+ T cells from peripheral blood mononuclear cells, taken in the second trimester of pregnancy. These receptors all come from a female donor with multiple sclerosis, enrolled in a pregnancy study. CDR3s include the opening cysteine and the closing phenylalanine or tryptophan.

J gene: TRBJ1-2
V gene: TRBV5-8
CDR3 protein: CASSLGQGDGYTF

J gene: TRBJ2-3
V gene: TRBV29-1
CDR3 protein: CSVNTLAGDTQYF

J gene: TRBJ1-1
V gene: TRBV5-1
CDR3 protein: CATTAGGNTEAFF

J gene: TRBJ1-5
V gene: TRBV28
CDR3 protein: CASSGQYYQPQHF

J gene: TRBJ2-5
V gene: TRBV10-1
CDR3 protein: CASTDGGTGEKETQYF

J gene: TRBJ1-1
V gene: TRBV19
CDR3 protein: CASRSTEAFF

J gene: TRBJ2-5
V gene: TRBV11-3
CDR3 protein: CASSHYSSQETQYF

J gene: TRBJ1-1
V gene: TRBV7-9
CDR3 protein: CASSEQIPEAFF

J gene: TRBJ2-7
V gene: TRBV6-5
CDR3 protein: CASGTSQSEQYF

J gene: TRBJ2-5
V gene: TRBV6-5
CDR3 protein: CASSYRGQGGETQYF

J gene: TRBJ2-3
V gene: TRBV6-6
CDR3 protein: CASSKDREIETDTQYF

J gene: TRBJ1-6
V gene: TRBV9
CDR3 protein: CASSVEGTWVTLHF